The 22 T cell receptor beta chains presented below share a single source sample, sequenced in a study of T cell responses to AZD1222 COVID-19 vaccine. Assay: immunoSEQ multiplex PCR; the TCRdb copy retains only in-frame clones and omits some. The table has approximately 300,000 clones, 90% to 95% seen once. Sequencing was performed on peripheral blood, taken 28 days after the second AZD1222 dose. Source of these receptors: an adult who received the AZD1222 COVID-19 vaccine.

This clone was found a few times. This sequence joins TRBV10-3 and TRBJ1-1; D gene unclear. Germline V gives CDR1 ENHRY, CDR2 SYGVKD. The V and J ends lost 2 bases and 0 bases respectively, with 10 bases between them. The length of the CDR3 is 15 residues. CDR3 DNA sequence: TGTGCCATCAGTGAGCTCGAGGGAATGAACACTGAAGCTTTCTTT. Protein sequence: CAISELEGMNTEAFF.

To note about this clone: It is unclear where the CDR3 begins or ends on the DNA, so no DNA is shown, and the CDR3 is as TCRdb lists it. V and J are TRBV23-1 and TRBJ1-5; the tabulated D call, TRBD1, remains unverified against the DNA. TRBV23-1 is classed as an ORF, of uncertain function. A total of 18 residues make up the CDR3, ends included. CDR3 sequence: CASSQICARTTSNQPQHF.

V usage is TRBV3-1 (or the pseudogene TRBV3-2) and J usage is TRBJ2-1; TRBD2 matches 10 bases. Trimming took 2 bases from V and 8 from J; bases not matched to a gene: 33. The CDR3 has 24 residues. The germline V gene encodes CDR1 LGHDT and CDR2 YNNKEL (reference sequence). CDR3 nucleotides: TGTGCCAGCAGCCAAAAAATAGAGGGCTTTAGCGGGAGGAGGGGGAAGCTCCTAGGGGATGAGCAGTTCTTC. It encodes CASSQKIEGFSGRRGKLLGDEQFF.

The J gene is TRBJ2-3, the V gene TRBV7-9; TRBD1 matches at 9 bases. J was trimmed by 1 base and V by 0 bases; bases with no gene match: 2. The CDR3 consists of 16 residues. Germline CDR1 is SEHNR and CDR2 is FQNEAQ (reference sequence). As DNA, the CDR3 is TGTGCCAGCAGCTTAGCGGGACAGGGTCGCACAGATACGCAGTATTTT. This gives the protein CASSLAGQGRTDTQYF.

The J gene is TRBJ1-2, the V gene TRBV10-2; D might be TRBD1 (5 bases). Germline CDR1 and CDR2: WSHSY and SAAADI. Deletions cut 5 bases from V and 1 base from J, with 11 bases between. The CDR3 has 14 amino acids. The CDR3 spells CASSRDGNNYGYTF. The DNA of the CDR3 is TGCGCCAGCAGTCGGGACGGAAATAACTATGGCTACACCTTC.

V usage is TRBV6-6 and J usage is TRBJ1-6, with D possibly matching TRBD1 (5 bases). Germline CDR1 reads MNHNY; CDR2 reads SVGAGI (reference sequence). V dropped 8 bases and J dropped 11 bases, with 16 bases sitting between them. The CDR3 extends over 13 amino acids. CDR3 sequence: CASSVGTPAPLHF. The CDR3 coding sequence is TGTGCCAGCTCAGTAGGGACCCCAGCACCCCTCCACTTT.

This clone appeared a few times. V gene TRBV6-5 combines with J gene TRBJ2-7; TRBD1 or TRBD2 may be the D gene (5 bases each). Germline V gives CDR1 MNHEY, CDR2 SVGAGI. The CDR3 length is 10 residues. V was clipped by 6 bases and J by 13 bases, with 13 bases between them. CDR3 sequence reads: CASSLEGFYF. The CDR3 DNA reads as TGTGCCAGCAGCCTTGAGGGGTTCTACTTC.

The chain couples TRBV4-3 to TRBJ2-1, with 9 bases aligning to TRBD2. The CDR3 contains 18 residues. CDR1 is LGHNA and CDR2 is YSLEER in the germline V gene. Trimming at V came to 1 base and at J to 4 bases, leaving 11 bases not matched to a gene. DNA for the CDR3: TGCGCCAGCAGCCAAGTTTGGGTACGAGCGGGAGGTTACAATGAGCAGTTCTTC. It is translated as CASSQVWVRAGGYNEQFF.

The chain is built from TRBV19 and TRBJ2-1; 7 bases match TRBD1. Germline values: CDR1 LNHDA, CDR2 SQIVND (reference sequence). This CDR3 has 16 amino acids. Germline trimming cut 4 bases from V and 0 bases from J; bases unmatched to any gene: 6. The CDR3 DNA reads TGTGCCAGTAGTAGAACAGGGGTAAGCTCCTACAATGAGCAGTTCTTC. It is translated as CASSRTGVSSYNEQFF.

This clone showed up just once. This chain uses TRBV28 with TRBJ1-4; 7 bases match TRBD1. The junction had 9 bases not matched to a gene; V was cut back by 3 bases and J by 11 bases. CDR3 length: 14 amino acids. The germline CDR1 and CDR2 sequences are MDHEN and SYDVKM. CDR3 loop: CASSFSSRGVKLFF. In nucleotides, the CDR3 is TGTGCCAGCAGTTTTTCCTCCAGGGGGGTTAAACTGTTTTTT.

This rearrangement joins TRBV3-1 (or the pseudogene TRBV3-2) to TRBJ1-6; the D is unclear. This CDR3 comprises 15 residues. From germline, CDR1 is LGHDT and CDR2 YNNKEL (reference sequence). V gave up 4 bases and J gave up 8 bases, with 15 bases separating them. The CDR3 loop is CASSLSVGGDSPLHF. The CDR3 nucleotides read TGTGCCAGCAGCCTCTCCGTTGGCGGCGATTCACCCCTCCACTTT.

The V gene is TRBV7-2, the J gene TRBJ2-1, with no clear D. Deletions cut 1 base from V and 5 bases from J, with 6 bases between. Germline lookup yields CDR1 SGHTA and CDR2 FQGNSA. The length of the CDR3 is 13 residues. CDR3 sequence: CASSLGANNEQFF. The CDR3 region has the DNA TGTGCCAGCAGCTTAGGCGCGAACAATGAGCAGTTCTTC.

This clone was recorded a few times. V is TRBV2 and J is TRBJ1-3; 9 nucleotides align to TRBD1. Germline values: CDR1 SNHLY, CDR2 FYNNEI. This CDR3 is built from 17 residues. V was clipped by 4 bases and J by 4 bases; unmatched bases: 11. CDR3 amino acids: CASSGTGAPLRGNTIYF. CDR3 DNA sequence: TGTGCCAGCAGTGGGACAGGGGCCCCTCTGAGAGGAAACACCATATATTTT.

V gene TRBV3-1 (or the pseudogene TRBV3-2) combines with J gene TRBJ2-5; either TRBD1 or TRBD2 may supply D (5 bases each). V gave up 4 bases and J gave up 4 bases, with 10 bases separating them. CDR1 is LGHDT and CDR2 is YNNKEL in the germline V gene (reference sequence). The CDR3 is made up of 13 amino acids. CDR3 in DNA: TGTGCCAGCAGCCCCCCAGGGAGAGAGACCCAGTACTTC. Encoded protein: CASSPPGRETQYF.

The V call is TRBV5-4, the J call TRBJ2-3; the match to TRBD1 covers 7 bases. The CDR3 contains 15 residues. CDR1 SGHNT and CDR2 YYREEE come from the germline V gene (reference sequence). V lost 0 bases and J lost 5; bases outside the gene matches: 6. Here the CDR3 reads CASSLGTGYGDTQYF. CDR3 in DNA: TGTGCCAGCAGCTTGGGGACAGGATATGGAGATACGCAGTATTTT.

V and J are TRBV5-4 and TRBJ1-3; possibly TRBD1 for D (5 bases). Germline V gene sequence: CDR1 SGHNT, CDR2 YYREEE (reference sequence). The CDR3 consists of 15 residues. V lost 0 bases, J lost 1 base, and 8 bases lay in between. The CDR3 loop reads CASSLEQVSGNTIYF. In DNA form, the CDR3 reads TGTGCCAGCAGCTTGGAACAGGTTTCTGGAAACACCATATATTTT.

This clone appeared once. V usage is TRBV9 and J usage is TRBJ2-3, with TRBD2 matching over 9 bases. Germline CDR1 is SGDLS and CDR2 is YYNGEE. This CDR3 is 19 amino acids long. J lost 3 bases, V lost 2 bases, and 16 bases had no gene match. The chain's CDR3 is CASSVGISGSFGGTDTQYF. In DNA form, the CDR3 reads TGTGCCAGCAGCGTTGGTATTAGCGGGAGCTTTGGGGGTACAGATACGCAGTATTTT.

The chain carries TRBV28 and TRBJ1-2, with D perhaps TRBD1 (6 bases). V lost 3 bases and J lost 4, with 15 bases in between. This CDR3 spans 15 amino acids. In germline, CDR1 is MDHEN, CDR2 SYDVKM. In DNA form, the CDR3 reads TGTGCCAGCAGTTTCTGGGGGCGCTATGTCTATGGCTACACCTTC. It is translated as CASSFWGRYVYGYTF.

The J gene is TRBJ2-5, the V gene TRBV5-4, with 7 positions matching TRBD1. Losses at the gene ends were 4 bases for V and 0 bases for J; bases not matched to a gene: 3. The CDR3 runs to 14 residues. The V gene's germline CDR1 is SGHNT and CDR2 YYREEE (reference sequence). The CDR3 bases are TGTGCCAGCAGCCCGACAGGGTACCAAGAGACCCAGTACTTC. Its translation: CASSPTGYQETQYF. Looking up the rest from reference TRBV5-4 and TRBJ2-5 gives the full variable domain: ETGVTQSPTHLIKTRGQQVTLRCSSQSGHNTVSWYQQALGQGPQFIFQYYREEENGRGNFPPRFSGLQFPNYSSELNVNALELDDSALYLCASSPTGYQETQYFGPGTRLLVL.

V is TRBV7-2 and J is TRBJ2-7; D unclear. The V gene lost 5 bases and the J gene lost 2 bases, with 10 bases spanning the gap. Germline lookup yields CDR1 SGHTA and CDR2 FQGNSA. The CDR3 loop spans 13 amino acids. The CDR3 is CASSLNRAYEQYF. The CDR3 DNA reads TGTGCCAGCAGCCTAAACAGAGCCTACGAGCAGTACTTC. Full variable domain (outside the CDR3, taken from reference TRBV7-2 and TRBJ2-7): GAGVSQSPSNKVTEKGKDVELRCDPISGHTALYWYRQSLGQGLEFLIYFQGNSAPDKSGLPSDRFSAERTGGSVSTLTIQRTQQEDSAVYLCASSLNRAYEQYFGPGTRLTVT.

CDR3 loop: CASSPAQGREAFF. DNA of the CDR3: TGTGCCAGCAGCCCCGCGCAGGGGCGCGAGGCTTTCTTT. This sequence joins TRBV9 and TRBJ1-1; D is perhaps TRBD1 (6 bases). V lost 4 bases to trimming and J lost 11 bases, with 18 bases between them. Germline V gene lookup returns CDR1 SGDLS and CDR2 YYNGEE. The CDR3 has 13 residues. Complete variable domain (other parts from reference TRBV9 and TRBJ1-1): DSGVTQTPKHLITATGQRVTLRCSPRSGDLSVYWYQQSLDQGLQFLIQYYNGEERAKGNILERFSAQQFPDLHSELNLSSLELGDSALYFCASSPAQGREAFFGQGTRLTVV.

The gene calls are TRBV3-1 (or the pseudogene TRBV3-2) and TRBJ1-3; D gene unclear. Germline V lookup: CDR1 LGHDT, CDR2 YNNKEL (reference sequence). The CDR3 is 14 amino acids. Between the trimmed V and J ends, which lost 4 bases and 2 bases, there was a span of 9 bases. CDR3 loop: CASSPAAPGNTIYF. CDR3 coding DNA: TGTGCCAGCAGCCCTGCTGCACCTGGAAACACCATATATTTT.